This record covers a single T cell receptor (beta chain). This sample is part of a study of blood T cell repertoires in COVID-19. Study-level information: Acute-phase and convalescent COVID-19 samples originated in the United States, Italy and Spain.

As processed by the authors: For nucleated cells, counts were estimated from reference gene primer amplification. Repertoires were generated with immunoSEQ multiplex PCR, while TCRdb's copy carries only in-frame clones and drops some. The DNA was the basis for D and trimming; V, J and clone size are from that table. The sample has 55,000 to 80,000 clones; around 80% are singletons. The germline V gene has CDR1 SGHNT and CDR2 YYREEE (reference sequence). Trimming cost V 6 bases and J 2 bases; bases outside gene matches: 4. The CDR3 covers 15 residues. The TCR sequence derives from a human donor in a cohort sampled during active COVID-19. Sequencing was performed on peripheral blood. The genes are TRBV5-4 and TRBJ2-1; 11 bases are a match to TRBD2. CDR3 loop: CASTIAGGAYNEQFF. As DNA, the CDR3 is TGTGCCAGCACAATAGCGGGAGGGGCCTACAATGAGCAGTTCTTC. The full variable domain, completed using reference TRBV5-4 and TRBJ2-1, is ETGVTQSPTHLIKTRGQQVTLRCSSQSGHNTVSWYQQALGQGPQFIFQYYREEENGRGNFPPRFSGLQFPNYSSELNVNALELDDSALYLCASTIAGGAYNEQFFGPGTRLTVL.